The clone carrying this TCR beta chain has only a few counts. These data come from a study of T-cell reconstitution after alpha-beta-depleted transplantation in children. With 0 bases removed from V and 8 bases from J, the gap between germline ends came to 14 bases. CDR3 length: 14 residues. Germline V lookup: CDR1 DFQATT, CDR2 SNEGSKA (reference sequence). Preparation of the TCRbeta library used unique molecular identifiers. TCRdb called the PCR reads again in MiXCR, with one record for every CDR3 protein. The repertoire holds 330,000 or so distinct CDR3 sequences, with around 10% as singletons. The chain links TRBV20-1 to TRBJ2-1; D is undetermined. This TCR was sampled from a human donor who donated a stem cell graft to a child with acute lymphoblastic leukemia. Material: PBMCs from the stem cell graft donor, obtained from the stem cell graft. The CDR3: CSARDSFGLHEQFF. The CDR3 DNA reads as TGCAGTGCTAGAGATAGTTTTGGGTTGCATGAGCAGTTCTTC.